Presented here are 24 T cell receptor beta chains from one specimen sequenced in a study of shared clonotypes between healthy human individuals. Some clones are missing from TCRdb's copy, which holds only in-frame ones; the method was immunoSEQ multiplex PCR. The profile shows 2 million to 2.5 million clones, 80% to 95% of them singletons. Sequencing was done on a sample of naive CD4+ T cells from PBMCs. Subset described: CD45RA+ positively selected. Receptor source: a man younger than 35 in good health. Some clones in this sample may be carry-over from other donors' samples.

Only one count was recorded for this clone. This rearrangement joins TRBV7-9 to TRBJ1-4, with D hard to call. There are 14 residues in the CDR3. Germline-derived CDR1 and CDR2 are SEHNR and FQNEAQ (reference sequence). Between the trimmed V and J ends, which lost 4 bases and 4 bases, there was a span of 10 bases. The CDR3 bases are TGTGCCAGCAGCTCCGGACCGTTTAATGAAAAACTGTTTTTT. As protein: CASSSGPFNEKLFF.

The chain is built from TRBV30 and TRBJ2-1; D is possibly TRBD1 or TRBD2 (5 bases each). Germline CDR1 and CDR2: GTSNPN and SVGIG (reference sequence). Trimming removed 4 bases at V and 7 bases at J, with 26 bases between. This CDR3 has 17 amino acids. This chain's CDR3 is CAWTSRLVQGPRNEQFF. The CDR3 nucleotides read TGTGCCTGGACCTCAAGGTTGGTGCAGGGACCAAGAAATGAGCAGTTCTTC.

The V call is TRBV28, the J call TRBJ2-3; a possible D gene is TRBD2 (6 bases). CDR3 length equals 15 residues. The V end lost 3 bases, the J end lost 1 base, and 11 bases lay between the germline ends. Per germline, CDR1 MDHEN and CDR2 SYDVKM. CDR3 DNA sequence: TGTGCCAGCAGTTTCCCCGGGAGTCGCACAGATACGCAGTATTTT. This translates into CASSFPGSRTDTQYF.

Turning to this clone: Additional DNA sequences in this sample encode the identical CDR3. The chain couples TRBV5-1 to TRBJ2-5; 8 bases line up with TRBD1. The CDR3 is 14 amino acids. In germline, CDR1 is SGHRS, CDR2 YFSETQ. Unmatched junction bases numbered 2, after V lost 0 bases and J lost 4 bases. In DNA, the CDR3 is TGCGCCAGCAGCTTGGGAGGGACAGGAGAGACCCAGTACTTC. As protein: CASSLGGTGETQYF.

The V call is TRBV11-3, the J call TRBJ2-3; 7 bases agree with TRBD1. Germline assignment: CDR1 SGHNT and CDR2 YENEEA. Unmatched junction bases numbered 12, after V lost 5 bases and J lost 4 bases. The CDR3 covers 16 residues. The CDR3 sequence is CASSQGDRISPDTQYF. CDR3 sequence (DNA): TGTGCCAGCAGCCAGGGGGACCGGATTAGCCCAGATACGCAGTATTTT.

This chain connects TRBV28 to TRBJ1-2; D unresolved. The CDR3 contains 11 residues. Germline values: CDR1 MDHEN, CDR2 SYDVKM. V gave up 9 bases and J gave up 4 bases, with 9 bases separating them. CDR3 protein: CASAWGYGYTF. DNA of the CDR3: TGTGCCAGTGCCTGGGGCTATGGCTACACCTTC.

The chain employs TRBV5-1 and TRBJ2-7, with TRBD1 matching over 9 bases. CDR1 and CDR2 (germline): SGHRS, YFSETQ. The CDR3 extends over 14 amino acids. The J segment lost 4 bases and the V segment lost 4 bases, leaving 6 bases of the junction unmatched. CDR3 amino acids: CASSPDRGLYEQYF. CDR3 sequence (DNA): TGCGCCAGCAGCCCGGACAGGGGACTATACGAGCAGTACTTC.

CDR3 amino acids: CASSGSNTDTQYF. The CDR3 DNA sequence: TGTGCCAGCAGTGGTAGCAACACAGATACGCAGTATTTT. The rearrangement joins TRBV27 to TRBJ2-3; no clear D gene. Germline CDR1 reads MNHEY; CDR2 reads SMNVEV (reference sequence). The CDR3 is 13 amino acids. With 5 bases removed from V and 2 bases from J, the gap between germline ends came to 8 bases.

This rearrangement joins TRBV19 to TRBJ1-1; the D gene is possibly TRBD1 (6 bases). V was cut by 6 bases and J by 7 bases, with 12 bases left in between. The germline V gene encodes CDR1 LNHDA and CDR2 SQIVND (reference sequence). The CDR3 runs to 12 residues. The CDR3 protein is CASSPGQFEAFF. Written as DNA, the CDR3 is TGTGCCAGTAGCCCCGGACAGTTTGAAGCTTTCTTT.

This clone appeared a few times. The chain is built from TRBV28 and TRBJ2-7; 8 bases line up with TRBD2. From germline, CDR1 is MDHEN and CDR2 SYDVKM. The CDR3 extends over 16 amino acids. V gave up 3 bases and J gave up 0 bases; unmatched junction bases: 7. CDR3 loop: CASSFSLAGLSYEQYF. The CDR3 nucleotides are TGTGCCAGCAGTTTCTCTCTAGCGGGTCTCTCCTACGAGCAGTACTTC.

This clone has a single count. The chain is built from TRBV29-1 and TRBJ2-5; maybe TRBD2 (5 bases). This CDR3 contains 14 residues. The V end lost 4 bases, the J end lost 11 bases, and 23 bases lay between the germline ends. Germline V gene lookup returns CDR1 SQVTM and CDR2 ANQGSEA. This CDR3 is CSVVVLDLAGEQYF. CDR3 bases: TGCAGCGTTGTTGTATTGGACTTAGCCGGTGAGCAGTACTTC.

This chain joins TRBV4-1 and TRBJ1-4; D is uncertain. Trimming removed 2 bases from V and 7 bases from J, with 14 bases in between. The CDR3 has 15 residues. From germline, CDR1 is MGHRA and CDR2 YSYEKL. CDR3 sequence reads: CASSQTGLGGEKLFF. For the CDR3, the DNA is TGCGCCAGCAGCCAAACCGGCCTCGGAGGTGAAAAACTGTTTTTT.

The rearrangement joins TRBV7-2 to TRBJ1-6, with 7 bases that match TRBD1. The length of the CDR3 is 16 residues. CDR1 and CDR2 (germline): SGHTA, FQGNSA. V shed 1 base, J shed 7 bases, and the junction held 7 bases outside the gene matches. The CDR3 bases are TGTGCCAGCAGCTTAGTACCGGGACAGAGAAATTCACCCCTCCACTTT. Translating gives CASSLVPGQRNSPLHF. Variable domain in full (rest from reference TRBV7-2 and TRBJ1-6): GAGVSQSPSNKVTEKGKDVELRCDPISGHTALYWYRQSLGQGLEFLIYFQGNSAPDKSGLPSDRFSAERTGGSVSTLTIQRTQQEDSAVYLCASSLVPGQRNSPLHFGNGTRLTVT.

On this clone itself: The sample has other DNA sequences that encode this CDR3 too. J is TRBJ2-1 and V is TRBV7-3; TRBD2 matches 11 bases. There are 16 residues in the CDR3. Germline-derived CDR1 and CDR2 are SGHTA and FQGTGA. The V segment lost 4 bases and the J segment 4 bases; nucleotides outside the gene matches: 6. The CDR3 nucleotides are TGTGCCAGCAGCTCCTCAGGGACTAGCGGATACAATGAGCAGTTCTTC. It yields the protein CASSSSGTSGYNEQFF.

The gene calls are TRBV7-2 and TRBJ2-5, with D possibly TRBD2 on 6 matching bases. CDR1 SGHTA and CDR2 FQGNSA come from the germline V gene. The V end lost 6 bases, the J end lost 2 bases, and 10 bases lay between the germline ends. There are 13 residues in the CDR3. CDR3 protein: CASSAGWQETQYF. In DNA form, the CDR3 reads TGTGCCAGCAGTGCGGGATGGCAAGAGACCCAGTACTTC.

The rearrangement uses TRBV19 and TRBJ1-2; 7 bases fit TRBD1. Germline V gene sequence: CDR1 LNHDA, CDR2 SQIVND (reference sequence). The V gene end was trimmed by 4 bases and the J gene end by 3 bases; junction bases not matched to a gene: 5. The CDR3 runs to 14 residues. CDR3 loop: CASSTLTGDYGYTF. CDR3 bases: TGTGCCAGTAGTACATTAACAGGGGACTATGGCTACACCTTC.

This rearrangement joins TRBV4-1 to TRBJ1-1; tentatively, D is TRBD1 (6 bases). V was pared by 5 bases and J by 5 bases, with 12 bases between. Germline-derived CDR1 and CDR2 are MGHRA and YSYEKL. This CDR3 comprises 13 residues. Here the CDR3 DNA reads TGCGCCAGCAGCAAAGCGAGGGGGACTGAAGCTTTCTTT. As protein: CASSKARGTEAFF.

As concerns this clone: This sample also contains other DNA sequences that code for the same CDR3. The chain couples TRBV7-7 to TRBJ2-5, with no clear D. CDR1 SSHAT and CDR2 FNYEAQ come from the germline V gene (reference sequence). This CDR3 is built from 13 residues. Trimming pared 0 bases from V and 4 bases from J, leaving 6 bases between. The CDR3 loop reads CASSLAGGETQYF. In DNA form, the CDR3 reads TGTGCCAGCAGCTTAGCAGGCGGAGAGACCCAGTACTTC.

The rearrangement joins TRBV20-1 to TRBJ2-7; possibly TRBD2 for D (6 bases). Germline V gene sequence: CDR1 DFQATT, CDR2 SNEGSKA (reference sequence). The germline V and J ends were trimmed by 5 bases and 3 bases, with 8 bases remaining between them. This CDR3 has 11 amino acids. As DNA, the CDR3 is TGCAGTGCTGCGCGGGACTACGAGCAGTACTTC. Residues: CSAARDYEQYF.

The rearrangement links TRBV11-2 to TRBJ2-2; D remains ambiguous. This CDR3 spans 13 amino acids. Germline CDR1 reads SGHAT; CDR2 reads FQNNGV. Trimming stripped 7 bases from V and 5 bases from J, with 11 bases between. DNA of the CDR3: TGTGCCAGCACCCGAGACGGAACCGGGGAGCTGTTTTTT. This encodes CASTRDGTGELFF.

On this clone: The same CDR3 is also encoded by other DNA sequences in this sample. The rearrangement joins TRBV5-1 to TRBJ2-1; 13 bases are shared with TRBD2. Germline CDR1 SGHRS, CDR2 YFSETQ. The ends lost 4 bases at V and 5 bases at J; junction bases unmatched: 3. The CDR3 is made up of 15 amino acids. The chain's CDR3 is CASSPGLAGDNEQFF. CDR3 nucleotides: TGCGCCAGCAGCCCCGGACTAGCGGGAGACAATGAGCAGTTCTTC.

The J gene is TRBJ2-1, the V gene TRBV10-2, with 8 nucleotides matching TRBD2. The V gene end was trimmed by 2 bases and the J gene end by 10 bases; junction bases not matched to a gene: 7. Germline V gives CDR1 WSHSY, CDR2 SAAADI. The CDR3 length is 14 residues. CDR3 sequence (DNA): TGCGCCAGCAGTGAGGGGACTAGAGGCCGGGAGCAGTTCTTC. Its translation is CASSEGTRGREQFF.

The J gene is TRBJ1-5, the V gene TRBV19; 7 bases agree with TRBD1. The CDR3 is 13 residues long. V shed 6 bases and J 11 bases; nucleotides not matched to a gene: 10. Germline CDR1 reads LNHDA; CDR2 reads SQIVND (reference sequence). As DNA, the CDR3 is TGTGCCAGTAGCCCGACAGGGAGGGTAGCCCAGCATTTT. It specifies CASSPTGRVAQHF.

The table lists this clone with a count of one. The chain has TRBV18 and TRBJ2-5, with TRBD1 matching over 10 bases. Trimming cost V 5 bases and J 7 bases; bases outside gene matches: 7. This CDR3 has 14 residues. Germline loops: CDR1 KGHSH, CDR2 LQKENI. CDR3 residues: CASSFRDRGPTQYF. The CDR3, as DNA: TGTGCCAGCTCATTCCGGGACAGGGGACCGACCCAGTACTTC.